This is a list of T cell receptor beta chains from one sample in a study of OX40 agonist ivuxolimab in advanced cancers. The table came from immunoSEQ multiplex PCR; TCRdb's copy has only in-frame clones and leaves some out. The data hold some 26,000 clones, with approximately 80% observed a single time. This material consisted of CD4+ or CD8+ T cells sorted from blood, taken in a trial of the OX40 agonist ivuxolimab. These receptor sequences come from an adult with an advanced solid tumor such as melanoma, head and neck, liver or kidney cancer. The CDR3 runs from the conserved cysteine through the conserved F or W. Fields, in order: clone size, J gene, V gene, D gene, CDR3 protein, CDR3 DNA. A D gene is named only where the DNA matches it firmly. Size is stated for part of the rows, as once, few or many counts, or as a class when the clone is expanded.

- TRBJ2-3 TRBV19 TRBD1 CASSIEETGQGRATDTQYF TGTGCCAGTAGTATCGAGGAAACCGGACAGGGGAGGGCCACAGATACGCAGTATTTT
- TRBJ2-7 TRBV9 - CASSVAISQHEQYF TGTGCCAGCAGCGTAGCTATTAGCCAGCACGAGCAGTACTTC
- TRBJ2-2 TRBV7-9 - CASSPSNTGELFF TGTGCCAGCAGCCCCTCGAACACCGGGGAGCTGTTTTTT
- TRBJ2-7 TRBV27 - CASSLGRNEQYF TGTGCCAGCAGTTTAGGGCGGAACGAGCAGTACTTC
few TRBJ2-2 TRBV7-8 TRBD1 CASSLTGTGGTGELFF TGTGCCAGCAGCTTAACCGGGACAGGGGGAACCGGGGAGCTGTTTTTT
- TRBJ2-3 TRBV28 TRBD2 CASRVAGGLFDTQYF TGTGCCAGCAGGGTAGCGGGAGGGCTTTTCGATACGCAGTATTTT
- TRBJ1-2 TRBV6-1 - CASSAPTSAEIYGYTF TGTGCCAGCAGTGCCCCCACATCCGCGGAAATCTATGGCTACACCTTC
- TRBJ2-3 TRBV14 - CASSQEPGQLLGTQYF TGTGCCAGCAGCCAAGAGCCGGGACAACTTCTTGGTACGCAGTATTTT
- TRBJ1-5 TRBV7-9 TRBD1 CASSSTGGAGNQPQHF TGTGCCAGCAGCTCGACAGGGGGCGCAGGCAATCAGCCCCAGCATTTT
once TRBJ1-5 TRBV27 - CASSLSSNQPQHF TGTGCCAGCAGTTTGTCGAGCAATCAGCCCCAGCATTTT
- TRBJ2-1 TRBV11-2 TRBD2 CASSLQAGGRTFF TGTGCCAGCAGCTTACAGGCGGGAGGCCGTACGTTCTTC
- TRBJ2-1 TRBV4-1 - CASSQGGEVYNEQFF TGCGCCAGCAGCCAAGGAGGGGAAGTGTACAATGAGCAGTTCTTC
- TRBJ2-7 TRBV10-3 TRBD1 CAIWEGGQVRYEQYF TGTGCCATCTGGGAAGGGGGACAGGTGCGTTACGAGCAGTACTTC
- TRBJ2-1 TRBV9 - CASSVAGNFRDEQFF TGTGCCAGCAGCGTAGCCGGCAACTTCCGAGATGAGCAGTTCTTC
few TRBJ1-2 TRBV9 - CASSVAGSGYTF TGTGCCAGCAGCGTAGCGGGTAGTGGCTACACCTTC
- TRBJ1-5 TRBV19 - CASVAWESSNQPQHF TGTGCCAGTGTTGCCTGGGAGTCGAGCAATCAGCCCCAGCATTTT
- TRBJ1-5 TRBV27 - CASSLTPGGMGQPQHF TGTGCCAGCAGTTTAACCCCCGGAGGTATGGGGCAGCCCCAGCATTTT